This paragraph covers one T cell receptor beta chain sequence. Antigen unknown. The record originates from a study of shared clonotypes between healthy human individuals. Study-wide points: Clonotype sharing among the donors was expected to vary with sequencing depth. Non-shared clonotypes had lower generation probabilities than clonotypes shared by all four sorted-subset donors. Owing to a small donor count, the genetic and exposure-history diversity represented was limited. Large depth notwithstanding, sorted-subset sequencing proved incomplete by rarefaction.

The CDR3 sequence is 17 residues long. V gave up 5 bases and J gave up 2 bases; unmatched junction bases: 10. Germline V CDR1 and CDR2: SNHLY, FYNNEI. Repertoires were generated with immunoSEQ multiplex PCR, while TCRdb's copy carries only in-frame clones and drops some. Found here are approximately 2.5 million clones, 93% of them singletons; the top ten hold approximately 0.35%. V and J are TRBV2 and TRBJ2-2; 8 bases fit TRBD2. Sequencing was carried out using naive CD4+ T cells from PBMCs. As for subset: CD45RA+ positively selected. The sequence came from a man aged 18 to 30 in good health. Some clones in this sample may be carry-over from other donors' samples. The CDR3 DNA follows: TGTGCCAGCAGTTGGACTAGCACCCTCCTCAACACCGGGGAGCTGTTTTTT. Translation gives CASSWTSTLLNTGELFF.